This TCR beta chain was obtained from a study of lymphopenia after photon versus proton radiotherapy (dated by TCRdb to between 2019 and 2020). Concerning the study at large: Photon and proton radiation therapy were compared by the study for their immunological effects in patients with gastrointestinal tumors who developed high-grade lymphopenia. The roughly 20 patients in the cohort had gastrointestinal tumors, were treated with either photon or proton therapy, and subsequently developed lymphopenia. The study aimed to characterize how the two radiation modalities differ in their impact on the immune system.

Receptor amplification or capture employed the immunoSEQ multiplex PCR assay. T cell repertoires were profiled by deep sequencing of rearranged TCR beta loci, alongside multiparametric flow cytometry. TCRdb retrieved this table from immuneACCESS and kept in-frame rearrangements only. Not all clones are present; in checked studies, unresolved V genes account for under half, and no reason is known for the remainder. This sample has about 65,000 clones in its table, and about 89% of those were observed once. The ten top clones hold 10% to 13% of the sample. This clone was recorded only once. It has no known antigen specificity. No base quality values were provided; no much bigger clone lies one nucleotide off. Broader findings and caveats from the paper: After the lymphocyte count nadir, photon-treated repertoires showed oligoclonal expansion, especially of CD8+ Temra cells, which drove the drop in diversity. Proton-treated patients stayed relatively stable during treatment, while photon-treated patients lost naive T cells and TCR diversity and gained effector/memory populations. Among patients across the cohort who died, overall survival time showed an inverse correlation with a larger post-nadir drop in TCR diversity. The survival association was assessed only in patients who died, and the authors presented better survival with proton therapy as a possibility rather than a demonstrated result.

A distance of 14 bases separates the germline ends of V and J, which lose 1 base and 2 bases respectively. From the cysteine through the phenylalanine, the CDR3 covers 16 amino acids. This entry keeps only the CDR3 DNA: 48 bases, framed from base 1. CDR1 and CDR2 (SGHVS, FQNEAQ) derive from the germline V gene. The sequence was collected from a man aged 80 or over with esophageal cancer. The starting material was peripheral blood, obtained from a patient treated with proton-based radiotherapy. The chain is assembled from TRBV7-8 and TRBJ2-5; D gene: possibly TRBD2, on 6 matching bases. At the DNA level, the sequence is TGTGCCAGCAGCTTAGTCCAGCGGACTAAACAAGAGACCCAGTACTTC. This yields the protein CASSLVQRTKQETQYF. With all but the CDR3 taken from the reference TRBV7-8 and TRBJ2-5 genes, the full variable domain is: GAGVSQSPRYKVAKRGQDVALRCDPISGHVSLFWYQQALGQGPEFLTYFQNEAQLDKSGLPSDRFFAERPEGSVSTLKIQRTQQEDSAVYLCASSLVQRTKQETQYFGPGTRLLVL.